The next 19 T cell receptor beta chains were all read from a single sample in a study of neurological immune-mediated disorders. TCRdb itself ran the 5' RACE reads through MiXCR, one entry per CDR3 protein. The table has 40,000 or so distinct CDR3 sequences, about 2.5% seen once. Sequencing input: PBMCs. All receptors come from a man aged 25 to 40 with multiple sclerosis.

This clonotype was recorded a few times. The chain links TRBV20-1 to TRBJ2-2, with D perhaps given as TRBD1 or TRBD2 (6 bases each). In germline, CDR1 is DFQATT, CDR2 SNEGSKA (reference sequence). The CDR3 consists of 13 residues. The V and J ends lost 2 bases and 5 bases respectively, with 9 bases between them. Here the CDR3 reads CSARRGRTGELFF. CDR3 nucleotides: TGCAGTGCTAGAAGGGGGAGGACCGGGGAGCTGTTTTTT.

This clonotype was recorded many times. The rearrangement joins TRBV12-3 or TRBV12-4 to TRBJ1-5; D is undetermined. The CDR3 extends over 12 amino acids. With 6 bases removed from V and 7 bases from J, the gap between germline ends came to 10 bases. This CDR3 is CASRTQRQPQHF. The CDR3 bases are TGTGCCAGCAGAACCCAGCGGCAGCCCCAGCATTTT.

This clonotype came up many times. This chain joins TRBV29-1 and TRBJ1-1; D gene uncertain. Germline loops: CDR1 SQVTM, CDR2 ANQGSEA. This CDR3 contains 11 residues. V was clipped by 5 bases and J by 2 bases, with 6 bases between them. CDR3 loop: CSVMGNTEAFF. The CDR3 bases are TGCAGCGTTATGGGCAACACTGAAGCTTTCTTT. Full variable domain (outside the CDR3, taken from reference TRBV29-1 and TRBJ1-1): SAVISQKPSRDICQRGTSLTIQCQVDSQVTMMFWYRQQPGQSLTLIATANQGSEATYESGFVIDKFPISRPNLTFSTLTVSNMSPEDSSIYLCSVMGNTEAFFGQGTRLTVV.

This clonotype was found many times. The chain has TRBV5-6 and TRBJ2-3; 8 bases map to TRBD2. The V gene end was trimmed by 1 base and the J gene end by 4 bases; junction bases not matched to a gene: 8. The CDR3 is 16 residues long. The germline V gene encodes CDR1 SGHDT and CDR2 YYEEEE. CDR3 nucleotides: TGTGCCAGCAGCTTGCGGGCCGGGGGGGCCGCAGATACGCAGTATTTT. Its translation is CASSLRAGGAADTQYF.

This clonotype has a count of ten or more. This chain joins TRBV7-3 and TRBJ1-6, with 7 bases aligning to TRBD1. Germline CDR1 is SGHTA and CDR2 is FQGTGA. After removal of 3 bases from V and 10 bases from J, the junction contained 9 bases not matched to a gene. The CDR3 sequence is 15 residues long. The CDR3 spells CASSLTGSERSPLHF. CDR3 in DNA: TGTGCCAGCAGCTTGACAGGGTCGGAAAGGTCACCCCTCCACTTT.

This clonotype has ten or more counts. V gene TRBV15 combines with J gene TRBJ1-5; D unclear. CDR3 length equals 13 residues. V dropped 0 bases and J dropped 4 bases, with 4 bases sitting between them. Germline CDR1 is LNHNV and CDR2 is YYDKDF (reference sequence). In nucleotides, the CDR3 is TGTGCCACCAGCAGAGAAGGGAATCAGCCCCAGCATTTT. The encoded protein is CATSREGNQPQHF.

This clonotype has only a few counts. This sequence joins TRBV11-2 and TRBJ2-3; D is uncertain. The CDR3 covers 15 residues. Germline CDR1 is SGHAT and CDR2 is FQNNGV. V lost 5 bases and J 6 bases, leaving 18 bases between the germline ends. CDR3 DNA sequence: TGTGCCAGCAGCAAGTACGGGTCCTCCGGGGATACGCAGTATTTT. Residues: CASSKYGSSGDTQYF.

Ten or more counts support this clonotype. CDR3 in amino acids: CATSDGGEGNQPQHF. The DNA for the CDR3 is TGTGCCACCAGTGATGGGGGAGAGGGCAATCAGCCCCAGCATTTT. V and J are TRBV24-1 and TRBJ1-5; maybe TRBD1 (5 bases). The CDR3 covers 15 residues. V lost 3 bases and J lost 2, with 10 bases in between. Per the germline V gene, CDR1 is KGHDR and CDR2 is SFDVKD.

This clonotype has a count of ten or more. The genes are TRBV12-3 or TRBV12-4 and TRBJ1-2, with 7 bases fitting TRBD1. The CDR3 runs to 15 residues. The V segment lost 6 bases and the J segment 4 bases; nucleotides outside the gene matches: 11. In DNA form, the CDR3 reads TGTGCCAGCAGACCGACAGGGTCCCCCCTCTATGGCTACACCTTC. As protein: CASRPTGSPLYGYTF.

This clonotype was detected many times. The V and J genes are TRBV28 and TRBJ2-7, with TRBD2 identical over 7 bases. Germline V CDR1 and CDR2: MDHEN, SYDVKM. The CDR3 totals 14 residues. Unmatched junction bases numbered 11, after V lost 6 bases and J lost 6 bases. The CDR3 nucleotides are TGTGCCAGCAGATCCGGGGAGGGAGGTGCCGAGCAGTACTTC. Translating gives CASRSGEGGAEQYF.

This clonotype was found many times. V is TRBV6-2 or TRBV6-3 and J is TRBJ2-2; maybe TRBD2 (6 bases). The CDR3 consists of 16 residues. The germline CDR1 and CDR2 sequences are MNHEY and SVGEGT. Trimming stripped 2 bases from V and 3 bases from J, with 13 bases between. The CDR3 bases are TGTGCCAGCAGTTACACATCTAGCGAGGACACCGGGGAGCTGTTTTTT. Amino acid sequence: CASSYTSSEDTGELFF.

The sample holds many counts of this clonotype. The chain recombines TRBV5-1 with TRBJ2-5, with D maybe TRBD1 (6 bases). Per germline, CDR1 SGHRS and CDR2 YFSETQ. Trimming stripped 2 bases from V and 5 bases from J, with 16 bases between. This CDR3 comprises 15 residues. The CDR3 DNA is TGCGCCAGCAGCTTAACAGGGCTGGACTGGGAGACCCAGTACTTC. The encoded protein is CASSLTGLDWETQYF.

The chain joins TRBV7-9 to TRBJ1-1; the D is unclear. The V gene's germline CDR1 is SEHNR and CDR2 FQNEAQ (reference sequence). The CDR3 has 13 amino acids. The V gene lost 4 bases and the J gene lost 4 bases, with 10 bases spanning the gap. CDR3 coding DNA: TGTGCCAGCAGCTCCCATGGAGTCACTGAAGCTTTCTTT. Its translation: CASSSHGVTEAFF.

This clonotype was counted at least ten times. The chain uses TRBV28 and TRBJ1-1; D is unresolved. The CDR3 covers 13 residues. V was clipped by 2 bases and J by 10 bases, with 14 bases between them. In germline, CDR1 is MDHEN, CDR2 SYDVKM. The CDR3 region has the DNA TGTGCCAGCAGTTTAATAGGAACGTCTGGAGCTTTCTTT. Residues: CASSLIGTSGAFF.

This clonotype was picked up many times. The rearrangement uses TRBV29-1 and TRBJ2-7; tentative D call: TRBD2 (7 bases). The CDR3 has 15 amino acids. Germline assignment: CDR1 SQVTM and CDR2 ANQGSEA. V lost 0 bases and J 1 base, leaving 13 bases between the germline ends. The CDR3 region has the DNA TGCAGCGTTGAAGAGGGGCGGGGGCCTTCCTACGAGCAGTACTTC. Its translation is CSVEEGRGPSYEQYF.

In its sample, this clonotype was seen many times. The chain joins TRBV12-3 or TRBV12-4 to TRBJ2-7; TRBD1 might be the D (6 bases). Trimming cost V 4 bases and J 2 bases, with 12 bases left between them. The length of the CDR3 is 14 residues. In nucleotides, the CDR3 is TGTGCCAGCAGTTCATTAGGGGGAACCTACGAGCAGTACTTC. Translating gives CASSSLGGTYEQYF.

This clonotype was picked up many times. J is TRBJ2-1 and V is TRBV12-3 or TRBV12-4, with D tentatively TRBD2 (5 bases). Trimming stripped 2 bases from V and 9 bases from J, with 11 bases between. This CDR3 is built from 13 residues. CDR3 protein: CASSLYRESEQFF. Written as DNA, the CDR3 is TGTGCCAGCAGTTTATACCGGGAATCTGAGCAGTTCTTC.

This clonotype showed up many times. The chain carries TRBV12-3 or TRBV12-4 and TRBJ1-6; TRBD1 agrees at 7 bases. After removal of 5 bases from V and 5 bases from J, the junction contained 6 bases not matched to a gene. This CDR3 is 15 amino acids long. CDR3 nucleotides: TGTGCCAGCAGTACGGGGGACAGCAATAATTCACCCCTCCACTTT. Protein: CASSTGDSNNSPLHF.

This clonotype has at least ten counts. This chain uses TRBV5-1 with TRBJ1-1; D uncertain. Trimming removed 0 bases from V and 0 bases from J, with 9 bases in between. This CDR3 region has 15 residues. Germline V gene data show CDR1 as SGHRS and CDR2 as YFSETQ. The CDR3 sequence: CASSLAIGLNTEAFF. In nucleotides, the CDR3 is TGCGCCAGCAGCTTGGCCATCGGGCTGAACACTGAAGCTTTCTTT. Drawing the rest from reference TRBV5-1 and TRBJ1-1, the complete variable domain is KAGVTQTPRYLIKTRGQQVTLSCSPISGHRSVSWYQQTPGQGLQFLFEYFSETQRNKGNFPGRFSGRQFSNSRSEMNVSTLELGDSALYLCASSLAIGLNTEAFFGQGTRLTVV.